This paragraph covers one T cell receptor beta chain sequence. Its antigen is not identified. The sample belongs to a study of cytomegalovirus exposure and HLA in healthy donors. General study findings and limits: As a later analysis revealed, most CMV-associated TCR beta chains appeared HLA-restricted. Common viral pathogens (according to a later analysis) appeared linked to several of the most significant clusters.

The PCR was carried out with 60 Vbeta primers and 13 Jbeta primers. TCRdb's table, derived via immunoSEQ multiplex PCR, lists solely in-frame clones and lacks some. The sample yields 85,000 to 120,000 clones, approximately 80% seen once. There are 13 residues in the CDR3. CDR1 and CDR2 (germline): SQVTM, ANQGSEA. The V end was cut by 4 bases, the J end by 8 bases, with 17 bases between. V is TRBV29-1 and J is TRBJ1-2, with D perhaps matching TRBD1 (5 bases). Material for sequencing was PBMCs. The receptor's source is a man aged 60 to 75 in good health and CMV-seronegative. The CDR3 DNA reads as TGCAGCGTTGGGGACTTGCGTCAGAGGGGCTACACCTTC. Translated, it gives CSVGDLRQRGYTF. Together with reference TRBV29-1 and TRBJ1-2, the CDR3 gives the full variable domain: SAVISQKPSRDICQRGTSLTIQCQVDSQVTMMFWYRQQPGQSLTLIATANQGSEATYESGFVIDKFPISRPNLTFSTLTVSNMSPEDSSIYLCSVGDLRQRGYTFGSGTRLTVV.